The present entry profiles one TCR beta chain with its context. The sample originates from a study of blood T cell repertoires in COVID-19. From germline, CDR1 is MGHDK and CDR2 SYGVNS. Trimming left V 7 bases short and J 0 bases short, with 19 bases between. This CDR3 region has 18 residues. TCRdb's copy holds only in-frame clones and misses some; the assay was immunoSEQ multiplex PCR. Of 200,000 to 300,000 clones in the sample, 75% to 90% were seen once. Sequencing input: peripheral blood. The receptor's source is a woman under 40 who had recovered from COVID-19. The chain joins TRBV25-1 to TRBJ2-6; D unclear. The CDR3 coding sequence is TGTGCCAGCAACCTAGAGCTGGCAGCGCACTCTGGGGCCAACGTCCTGACTTTC. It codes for CASNLELAAHSGANVLTF.